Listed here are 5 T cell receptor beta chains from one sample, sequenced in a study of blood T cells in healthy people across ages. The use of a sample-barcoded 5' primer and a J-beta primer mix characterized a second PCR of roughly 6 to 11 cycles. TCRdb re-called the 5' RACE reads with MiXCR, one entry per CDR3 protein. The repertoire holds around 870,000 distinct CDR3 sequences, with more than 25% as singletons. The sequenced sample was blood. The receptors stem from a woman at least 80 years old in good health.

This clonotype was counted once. The CDR3 sequence is CASSRPPTTEAFF. CDR3 nucleotide sequence: TGTGCCAGCAGCCGACCGCCAACCACTGAAGCTTTCTTT. The genes are TRBV6-5 and TRBJ1-1, with D unresolved. Deletions cut 6 bases from V and 4 bases from J, with 12 bases between. The CDR3 has 13 residues. The germline V gene encodes CDR1 MNHEY and CDR2 SVGAGI.

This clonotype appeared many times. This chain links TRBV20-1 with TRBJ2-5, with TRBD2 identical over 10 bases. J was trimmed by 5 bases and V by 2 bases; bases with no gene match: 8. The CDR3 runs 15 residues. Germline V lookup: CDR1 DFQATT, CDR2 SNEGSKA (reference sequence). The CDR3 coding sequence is TGCAGTGCTAGAACATTTAGCGGGGGGCGGGAGACCCAGTACTTC. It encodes CSARTFSGGRETQYF.

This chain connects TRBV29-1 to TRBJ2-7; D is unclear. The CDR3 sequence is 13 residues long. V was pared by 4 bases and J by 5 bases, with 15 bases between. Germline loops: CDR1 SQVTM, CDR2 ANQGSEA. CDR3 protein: CSVVGLFIHEQYF. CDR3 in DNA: TGCAGCGTTGTCGGTCTTTTCATACACGAGCAGTACTTC.

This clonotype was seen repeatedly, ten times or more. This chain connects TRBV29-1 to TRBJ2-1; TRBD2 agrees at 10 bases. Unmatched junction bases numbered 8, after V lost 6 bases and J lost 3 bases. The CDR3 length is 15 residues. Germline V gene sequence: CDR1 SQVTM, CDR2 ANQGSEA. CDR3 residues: CSVQHLAGVYNEQFF. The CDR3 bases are TGCAGCGTGCAACATCTAGCGGGAGTCTACAATGAGCAGTTCTTC.

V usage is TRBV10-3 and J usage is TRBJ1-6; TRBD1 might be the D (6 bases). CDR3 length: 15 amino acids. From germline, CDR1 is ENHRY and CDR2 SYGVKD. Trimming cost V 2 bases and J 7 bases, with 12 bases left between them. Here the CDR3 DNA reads TGTGCCATCAGTGAGAACCGGGGGGCCAATTCACCCCTCCACTTT. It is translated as CAISENRGANSPLHF.